The present entry profiles one T cell receptor (beta chain) with its context. Antigen specificity is unknown. A read error may account for a junction end that differs from germline. The germline gives CDR1 MNHNS, CDR2 SASEGT. The CDR3 length is 11 residues. This sample stems from a study of T cells in Graves' hyperthyroidism and ophthalmopathy. About the study: Peripheral blood was collected at initial diagnosis, before any treatment.

Amplified regions were TCR beta CDR3 sequences from RNA transcripts. When the TCR CDR3 underwent first-round RT-PCR, the HTBI primer set was used. One entry per CDR3 protein results from TCRdb running MiXCR on the multiplex PCR reads. The data show some 320,000 distinct CDR3 sequences, approximately 13% seen once. Findings of the study overall: In blood, most of the thyroid clonotypes expanded above 0.001 were also present.

This chain links TRBV6-1 with TRBJ2-1; a weak D match, TRBD2 (6 bases). Sequenced: blood. The TCR was taken from a woman between 40 and 55 years old with Graves' ophthalmopathy. CDR3 sequence (DNA): TGTGCCAGCAGTGTGGGGGGTGAGCAGCTCTTC. Its translation: CASSVGGEQLF.